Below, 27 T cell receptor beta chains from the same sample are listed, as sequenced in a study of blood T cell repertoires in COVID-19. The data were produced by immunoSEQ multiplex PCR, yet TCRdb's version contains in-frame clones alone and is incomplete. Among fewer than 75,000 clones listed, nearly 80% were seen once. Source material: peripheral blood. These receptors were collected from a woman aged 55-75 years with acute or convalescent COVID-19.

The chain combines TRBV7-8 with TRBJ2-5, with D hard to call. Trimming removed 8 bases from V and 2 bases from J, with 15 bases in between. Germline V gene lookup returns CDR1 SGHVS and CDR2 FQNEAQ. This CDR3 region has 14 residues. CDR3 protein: CASVPEDSQETQYF. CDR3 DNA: TGTGCCAGCGTGCCAGAAGACTCTCAAGAGACCCAGTACTTC.

CDR3 nucleotide sequence: TGTGCCAGCAGCCCCTTGAGGGGGGGCCAAGATGAGCAGTTCTTC. Amino acid sequence: CASSPLRGGQDEQFF. The chain recombines TRBV13 with TRBJ2-1; maybe TRBD2 (7 bases). The CDR3 is 15 amino acids. V lost 5 bases and J 8 bases, leaving 19 bases between the germline ends. Germline loops: CDR1 PRHDT, CDR2 FYEKMQ (reference sequence).

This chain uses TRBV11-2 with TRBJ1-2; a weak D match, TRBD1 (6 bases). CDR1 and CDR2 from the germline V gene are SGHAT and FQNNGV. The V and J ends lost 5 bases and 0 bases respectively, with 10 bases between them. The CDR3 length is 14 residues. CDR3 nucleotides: TGTGCCAGCAGCCAGGACAGAACTAACTATGGCTACACCTTC. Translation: CASSQDRTNYGYTF.

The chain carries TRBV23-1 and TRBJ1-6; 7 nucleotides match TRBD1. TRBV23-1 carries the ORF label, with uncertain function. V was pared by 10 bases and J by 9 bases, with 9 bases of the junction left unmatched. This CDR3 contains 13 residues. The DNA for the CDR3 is TGCGCCAAATCTGACAGGGCGAGTTCACCCCTCCACTTT. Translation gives CAKSDRASSPLHF.

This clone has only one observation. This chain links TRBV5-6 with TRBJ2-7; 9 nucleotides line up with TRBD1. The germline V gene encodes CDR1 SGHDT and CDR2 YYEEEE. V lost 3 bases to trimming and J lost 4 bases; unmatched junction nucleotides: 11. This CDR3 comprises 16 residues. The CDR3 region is CASSWGGTGFGYEQYF. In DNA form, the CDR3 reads TGTGCCAGCAGCTGGGGTGGGACAGGGTTTGGGTACGAGCAGTACTTC.

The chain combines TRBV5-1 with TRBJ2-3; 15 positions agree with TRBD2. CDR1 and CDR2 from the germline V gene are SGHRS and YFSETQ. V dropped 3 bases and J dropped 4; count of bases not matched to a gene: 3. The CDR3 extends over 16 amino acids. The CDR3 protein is CASSSGLAGGPDTQYF. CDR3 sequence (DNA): TGCGCCAGCAGCTCAGGACTAGCGGGGGGGCCAGATACGCAGTATTTT. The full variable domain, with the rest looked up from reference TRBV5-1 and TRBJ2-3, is KAGVTQTPRYLIKTRGQQVTLSCSPISGHRSVSWYQQTPGQGLQFLFEYFSETQRNKGNFPGRFSGRQFSNSRSEMNVSTLELGDSALYLCASSSGLAGGPDTQYFGPGTRLTVL.

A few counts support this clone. CDR3 sequence: CSAIGNEQFF. In DNA form, the CDR3 reads TGCAGTGCTATCGGGAATGAGCAGTTCTTC. This chain uses TRBV20-1 with TRBJ2-1; D gene uncertain. Trimming stripped 4 bases from V and 7 bases from J, with 5 bases between. The germline V gene has CDR1 DFQATT and CDR2 SNEGSKA (reference sequence). The CDR3 sequence is 10 residues long.

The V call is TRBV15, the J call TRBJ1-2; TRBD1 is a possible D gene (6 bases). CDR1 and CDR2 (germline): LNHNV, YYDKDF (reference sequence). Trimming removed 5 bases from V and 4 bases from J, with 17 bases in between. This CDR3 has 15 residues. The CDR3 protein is CATSPRAGATYGYTF. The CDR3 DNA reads TGTGCCACCAGCCCCCGGGCAGGGGCTACCTATGGCTACACCTTC.

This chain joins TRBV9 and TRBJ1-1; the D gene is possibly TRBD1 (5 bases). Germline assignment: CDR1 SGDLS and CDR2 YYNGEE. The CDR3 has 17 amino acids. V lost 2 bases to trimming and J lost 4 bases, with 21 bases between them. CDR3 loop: CASSVGPLRGEGTEAFF. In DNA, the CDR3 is TGTGCCAGCAGCGTTGGGCCCCTACGGGGGGAGGGCACTGAAGCTTTCTTT.

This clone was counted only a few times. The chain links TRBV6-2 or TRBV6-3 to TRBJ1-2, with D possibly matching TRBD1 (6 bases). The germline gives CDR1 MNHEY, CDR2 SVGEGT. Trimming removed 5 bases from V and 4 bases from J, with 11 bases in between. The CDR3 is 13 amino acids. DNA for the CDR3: TGTGCCAGCAGTCGAGGACAGTCCTATGGCTACACCTTC. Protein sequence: CASSRGQSYGYTF.

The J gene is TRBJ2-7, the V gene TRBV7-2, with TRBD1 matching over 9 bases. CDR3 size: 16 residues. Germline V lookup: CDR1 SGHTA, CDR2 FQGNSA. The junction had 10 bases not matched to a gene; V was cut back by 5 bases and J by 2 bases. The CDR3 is CASSPLPGTGTYEQYF. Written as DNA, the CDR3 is TGTGCCAGCAGCCCCCTTCCGGGGACAGGGACCTACGAGCAGTACTTC. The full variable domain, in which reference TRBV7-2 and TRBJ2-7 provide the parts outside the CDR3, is GAGVSQSPSNKVTEKGKDVELRCDPISGHTALYWYRQSLGQGLEFLIYFQGNSAPDKSGLPSDRFSAERTGGSVSTLTIQRTQQEDSAVYLCASSPLPGTGTYEQYFGPGTRLTVT.

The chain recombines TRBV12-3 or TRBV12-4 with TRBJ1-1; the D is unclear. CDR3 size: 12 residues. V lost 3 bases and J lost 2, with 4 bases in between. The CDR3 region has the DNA TGTGCCAGCAGTTTCCCAAACACTGAAGCTTTCTTT. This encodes CASSFPNTEAFF.

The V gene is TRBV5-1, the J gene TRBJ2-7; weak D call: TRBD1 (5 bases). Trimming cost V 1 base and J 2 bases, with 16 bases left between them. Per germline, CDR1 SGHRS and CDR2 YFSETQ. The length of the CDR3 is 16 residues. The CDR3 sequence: CASSLLAGSGPYEQYF. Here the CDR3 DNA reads TGCGCCAGCAGCTTGTTGGCAGGGTCCGGACCCTACGAGCAGTACTTC.

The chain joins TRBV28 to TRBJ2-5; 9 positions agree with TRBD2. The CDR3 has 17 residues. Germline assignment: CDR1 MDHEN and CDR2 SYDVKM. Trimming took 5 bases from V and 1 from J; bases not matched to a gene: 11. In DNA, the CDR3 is TGTGCCAGCAGTCCGCATTTTAGCGGGGGCATCCAAGAGACCCAGTACTTC. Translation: CASSPHFSGGIQETQYF.

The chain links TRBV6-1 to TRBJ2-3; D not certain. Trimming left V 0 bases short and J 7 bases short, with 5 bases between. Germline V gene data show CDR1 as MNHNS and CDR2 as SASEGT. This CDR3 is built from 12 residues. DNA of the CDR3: TGTGCCAGCAGTGAAGCCGAGAATACGCAGTATTTT. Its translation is CASSEAENTQYF.

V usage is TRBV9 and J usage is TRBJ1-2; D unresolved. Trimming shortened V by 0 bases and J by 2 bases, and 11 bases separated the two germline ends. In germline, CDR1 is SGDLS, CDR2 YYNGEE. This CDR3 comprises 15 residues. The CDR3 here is CASSVGSNVNYGYTF. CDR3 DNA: TGTGCCAGCAGCGTAGGGAGCAACGTAAACTATGGCTACACCTTC.

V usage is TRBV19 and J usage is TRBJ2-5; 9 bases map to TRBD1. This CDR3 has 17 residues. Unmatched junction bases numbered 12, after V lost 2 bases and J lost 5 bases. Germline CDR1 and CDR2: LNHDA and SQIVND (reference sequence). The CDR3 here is CASSILRDRGAGETQYF. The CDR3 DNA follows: TGTGCCAGTAGTATACTTCGTGACAGGGGGGCCGGGGAGACCCAGTACTTC.

CDR3 in amino acids: CASLLGGQTGYTF. The CDR3 DNA follows: TGTGCCAGCCTATTAGGGGGACAGACGGGCTACACCTTC. The chain carries TRBV7-9 and TRBJ1-2, with 7 positions matching TRBD1. With V trimmed by 8 bases and J by 8 bases, 11 bases remained unmatched. Germline V gives CDR1 SEHNR, CDR2 FQNEAQ (reference sequence). The CDR3 covers 13 residues.

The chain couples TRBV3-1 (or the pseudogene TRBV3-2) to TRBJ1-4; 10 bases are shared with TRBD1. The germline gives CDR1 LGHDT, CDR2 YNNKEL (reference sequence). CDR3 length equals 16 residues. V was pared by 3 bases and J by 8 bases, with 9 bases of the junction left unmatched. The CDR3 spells CASSHRKTGGKEKLFF. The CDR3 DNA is TGTGCCAGCAGCCATCGAAAGACAGGGGGCAAGGAAAAACTGTTTTTT.

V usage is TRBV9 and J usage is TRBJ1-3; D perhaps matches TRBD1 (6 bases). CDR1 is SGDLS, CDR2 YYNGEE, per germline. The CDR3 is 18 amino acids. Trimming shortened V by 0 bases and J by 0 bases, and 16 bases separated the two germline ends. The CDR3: CASSVEVGGHLSGNTIYF. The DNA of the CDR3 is TGTGCCAGCAGCGTAGAAGTAGGGGGACACCTCTCTGGAAACACCATATATTTT.

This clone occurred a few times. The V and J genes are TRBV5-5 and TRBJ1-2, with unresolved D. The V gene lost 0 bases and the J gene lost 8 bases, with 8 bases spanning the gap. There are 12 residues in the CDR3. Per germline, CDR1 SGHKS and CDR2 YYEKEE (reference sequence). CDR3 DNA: TGTGCCAGCAGCTTGGGAGGGAACGGCTACACCTTC. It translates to CASSLGGNGYTF.

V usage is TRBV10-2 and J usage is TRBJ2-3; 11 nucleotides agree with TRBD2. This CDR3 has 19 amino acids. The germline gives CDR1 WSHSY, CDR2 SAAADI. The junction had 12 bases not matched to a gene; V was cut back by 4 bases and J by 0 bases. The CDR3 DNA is TGCGCCAGCAGTGTCCAACTAGCGGGGGCCCTAGTTAGCACAGATACGCAGTATTTT. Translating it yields CASSVQLAGALVSTDTQYF.

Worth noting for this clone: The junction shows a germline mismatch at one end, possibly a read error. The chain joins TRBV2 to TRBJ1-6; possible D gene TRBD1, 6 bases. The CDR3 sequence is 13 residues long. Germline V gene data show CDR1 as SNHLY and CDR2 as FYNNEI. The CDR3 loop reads CASSLTGNSPLYF. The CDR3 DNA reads TGTGCCAGCAGCCTCACAGGGAATTCACCCCTCTACTTT.

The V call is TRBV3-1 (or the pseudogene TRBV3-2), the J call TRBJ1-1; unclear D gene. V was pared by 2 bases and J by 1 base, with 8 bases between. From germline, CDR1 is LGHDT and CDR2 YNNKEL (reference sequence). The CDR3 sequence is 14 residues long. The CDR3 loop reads CASSQNGKNTEAFF. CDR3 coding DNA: TGTGCCAGCAGCCAAAACGGTAAGAACACTGAAGCTTTCTTT.

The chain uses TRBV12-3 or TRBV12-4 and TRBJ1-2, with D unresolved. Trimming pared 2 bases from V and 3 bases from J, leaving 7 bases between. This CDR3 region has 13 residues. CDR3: CASSLKRDYGYTF. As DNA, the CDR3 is TGTGCCAGCAGTTTAAAGAGGGACTATGGCTACACCTTC.

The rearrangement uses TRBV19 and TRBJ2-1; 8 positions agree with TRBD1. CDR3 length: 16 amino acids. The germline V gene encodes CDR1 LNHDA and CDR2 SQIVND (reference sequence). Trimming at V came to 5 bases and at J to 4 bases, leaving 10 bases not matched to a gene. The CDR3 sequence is CASSPARTGRYNEQFF. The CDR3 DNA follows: TGTGCCAGTAGTCCGGCCCGGACAGGGAGATACAATGAGCAGTTCTTC.

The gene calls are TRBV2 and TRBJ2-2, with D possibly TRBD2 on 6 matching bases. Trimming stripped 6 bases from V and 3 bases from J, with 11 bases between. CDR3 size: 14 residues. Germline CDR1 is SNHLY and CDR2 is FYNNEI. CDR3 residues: CASRRGLHTGELFF. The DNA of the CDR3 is TGTGCCAGCAGGAGGGGACTTCACACCGGGGAGCTGTTTTTT. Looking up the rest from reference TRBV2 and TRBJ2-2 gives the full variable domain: EPEVTQTPSHQVTQMGQEVILRCVPISNHLYFYWYRQILGQKVEFLVSFYNNEISEKSEIFDDQFSVERPDGSNFTLKIRSTKLEDSAMYFCASRRGLHTGELFFGEGSRLTVL.